The T cell receptor beta chain described here comes from a study of tumor-infiltrating lymphocytes in primary liver carcinoma. Study-wide results and caveats: Tumors had a top-250-clone fraction that was significantly higher than blood (p = 0.039). The bulk unsorted samples meant that CD4+ and CD8+ repertoires went uncompared. Among the pair types, tumor region pairs showed more overlap than tumor-adjacent and tumor-blood pairs.

As for this clonotype: What it binds is not known. A much larger clonotype is one base distant, so this may be a read error.

The CDR3 runs 13 residues. V lost 1 base, J lost 11 bases, and 4 bases stayed unmatched. The germline CDR1 and CDR2 sequences are SGHDN and FVKESK. Priming with a constant-region primer yielded TCR beta cDNA from about 480 ng total RNA. Investigators got TCR beta libraries out of three nested multiplex PCR rounds, done with slightly modified ARM-PCR. TRBV1-TRBV30 forward and Cbeta reverse primers drove the first two roughly 11-cycle rounds. TCRdb ran MiXCR on the multiplex PCR reads and lists one entry per CDR3 protein. The table lists fewer than 250,000 distinct CDR3 sequences, about 65% of them singletons. Blood RNA originated from unsorted whole blood, with germline DNA additionally extracted. What was collected before surgery was 4 to 5 milliliters of peripheral blood.

V and J are TRBV14 and TRBJ2-1; 8 nucleotides match TRBD2. This TCR derives from a woman between 55 and 75 years old with primary liver carcinoma and hepatitis B virus infection. The material sequenced was peripheral blood. The CDR3 coding sequence is TGTGCCAGCAGCCAAGGAGTAGCGGGAAAGCAGTTCTTC. Amino acid sequence: CASSQGVAGKQFF.